This T cell receptor beta chain was sequenced during a study of blood T cell repertoires in COVID-19. About the study: PBMCs, B-cell-depleted T cells, or T cells were the source of the cDNA or gDNA that made up the material.

The V and J ends lost 3 bases and 0 bases, in that order; junction bases with no gene match: 4. The CDR3 runs 17 residues. Looked up from germline, CDR1 is LGHNA and CDR2 is YSLEER. In assigning cohorts, the study relied on participant-reported clinical history. Cohort 3 donors counted as recovered after two negative PCRs, clearance, or resolved symptoms. The method was immunoSEQ multiplex PCR; TCRdb's version includes in-frame clones alone and lacks a portion of them. The table shows hundreds of thousands of clones, with around 89% occurring only once. The chain uses TRBV4-3 and TRBJ1-4, with 10 nucleotides matching TRBD1. The sequencing sample was made of PBMCs or T cells enriched from blood (not recorded which). The sequence came from a woman in her 50s who had recovered from COVID-19. CDR3 coding DNA: TGCGCCAGCAGCCATTTTGGACAGGGGGCAACTAATGAAAAACTGTTTTTT. Translating it yields CASSHFGQGATNEKLFF.